The source of this TCR beta chain is a study of spatial heterogeneity in lung cancer. Study results and limitations: Compared with follow-up, resection was when ubiquitous expanded tumor TCRs appeared in blood more.

This clonotype was detected ten times or more. What it binds is not known. Individually, TCR cDNA molecules were each labelled with a unique molecular identifier. TCRdb reanalysed the 5' RACE reads using MiXCR and keeps one entry per CDR3 protein. The sample comprises about 40,000 distinct CDR3 sequences, around 5.2% of which are singletons, and 25% rests with the top ten. The CDR3 runs 18 residues. Germline loops: CDR1 SGDLS, CDR2 YYNGEE. V lost 3 bases, J lost 4 bases, and 20 bases lay in between. Time point reported: sample taken at primary tumor resection. Whole RNA, isolated from tumor, nontumor lung or frozen PBMC, was sequenced without prior sorting.

The specimen comprised PBMCs, sampled at surgery. The TCR originated in a female donor with early-stage non-small cell lung cancer. The chain couples TRBV9 to TRBJ2-6, with D perhaps TRBD1 (5 bases). CDR3 amino acids: CASSADSTLRRGANVLTF. The DNA of the CDR3 is TGTGCCAGCAGCGCCGACAGTACCCTACGAAGAGGGGCCAACGTCCTGACTTTC. The variable domain in full, with the rest retrieved from reference TRBV9 and TRBJ2-6, is DSGVTQTPKHLITATGQRVTLRCSPRSGDLSVYWYQQSLDQGLQFLIQYYNGEERAKGNILERFSAQQFPDLHSELNLSSLELGDSALYFCASSADSTLRRGANVLTFGAGSRLTVL.